Listed below are T cell receptor beta chains from one sample, sequenced in a study of blood T cell repertoires in COVID-19. This table comes from immunoSEQ multiplex PCR, and its TCRdb copy is limited to in-frame clones, with some not included. Of over 15,000 clones listed, about nine tenths were seen once; the top ten hold about 16%. The sequenced sample consisted of peripheral blood. These TCRs come from a human donor with active COVID-19. The donor label of this sample is uncertain. Each CDR3 is given with its conserved first and last residue. Fields, in order: clone size, J gene, CDR3 length, D gene, V gene, CDR3 DNA, CDR3 protein. D genes are given only for firm matches. Part of the rows lack a size; the others show once, few, many or a class for expanded clones.

size: -; J: TRBJ2-3; length: 16; D: -; V: TRBV3-1/TRBV3-2; DNA: TGTGCCAGCAGCCAAAGGGGAGGCGGGGGCACAGATACGCAGTATTTT; CDR3: CASSQRGGGGTDTQYF
size: -; J: TRBJ1-2; length: 19; D: TRBD1; V: TRBV11-3; DNA: TGTGCCAGCAGCTTAGACCTTAATCCGGGACAGTTTCCTAACTATGGCTACACCTTC; CDR3: CASSLDLNPGQFPNYGYTF
size: -; J: TRBJ1-5; length: 16; D: TRBD1; V: TRBV19; DNA: TGTGCCAGTTGGACAGGGGTCGAACTTAGCAATCAGCCCCAGCATTTT; CDR3: CASWTGVELSNQPQHF
size: -; J: TRBJ1-4; length: 13; D: -; V: TRBV9; DNA: TGTGCCAGCAGCGGTACTACCAATGAAAAACTGTTTTTT; CDR3: CASSGTTNEKLFF
size: -; J: TRBJ1-1; length: 15; D: -; V: TRBV13; DNA: TGTGCCAGCAGCCAATCCAGGGGCCGGAACACTGAAGCTTTCTTT; CDR3: CASSQSRGRNTEAFF
size: -; J: TRBJ2-5; length: 14; D: TRBD2; V: TRBV6-5; DNA: TGTGCCAGCAGTTACGGGCTAGCGGGGGCGACCCAGTACTTC; CDR3: CASSYGLAGATQYF
size: -; J: TRBJ2-7; length: 13; D: -; V: TRBV5-1; DNA: TGCGCCAGCAGCTATGACAGCAAATACGAGCAGTACTTC; CDR3: CASSYDSKYEQYF
size: -; J: TRBJ2-5; length: 16; D: TRBD1; V: TRBV7-2; DNA: TGTGCCAGCAGCTTTTCGGGACAGGGGAGGCACGAGACCCAGTACTTC; CDR3: CASSFSGQGRHETQYF
size: -; J: TRBJ1-2; length: 13; D: -; V: TRBV24-1; DNA: TGTGCCATCAATTACAGGCCGTGGCATGGCTACACCTTC; CDR3: CAINYRPWHGYTF
size: once; J: TRBJ2-5; length: 15; D: TRBD2; V: TRBV15; DNA: TGTGCCACCAGCGGCCGACGCGGGGGCCAAGAGACCCAGTACTTC; CDR3: CATSGRRGGQETQYF
size: -; J: TRBJ1-1; length: 12; D: -; V: TRBV10-3; DNA: TGTGCCATCAGTGGGCCGAACACTGAAGCTTTCTTT; CDR3: CAISGPNTEAFF
size: -; J: TRBJ2-7; length: 13; D: TRBD2; V: TRBV27; DNA: TGTGCCAGCAGATCTAGCGGGGCCTACGAGCAGTACTTC; CDR3: CASRSSGAYEQYF
size: -; J: TRBJ2-3; length: 15; D: TRBD1; V: TRBV2; DNA: TGTGCCAGCAGTGCCGGGACAGGGGGCACAGATACGCAGTATTTT; CDR3: CASSAGTGGTDTQYF
size: -; J: TRBJ2-3; length: 16; D: TRBD2; V: TRBV7-2; DNA: TGTGCCAGCAGCGCCAGACTAGCGGGGGGGGCAGATACGCAGTATTTT; CDR3: CASSARLAGGADTQYF
size: -; J: TRBJ1-3; length: 15; D: -; V: TRBV7-9; DNA: TGTGCCAGCAGCTCCCCAGTCACCTCTGGAAACACCATATATTTT; CDR3: CASSSPVTSGNTIYF
size: -; J: TRBJ2-5; length: 15; D: -; V: TRBV7-9; DNA: TGTGCCAGCAGCTTGCGCAGGGCCTATCAAGAGACCCAGTACTTC; CDR3: CASSLRRAYQETQYF
size: -; J: TRBJ1-4; length: 13; D: -; V: TRBV28; DNA: TGTGCCAGCAGTTTAGGGGGCCCGGAAAAACTGTTTTTT; CDR3: CASSLGGPEKLFF
size: -; J: TRBJ1-6; length: 15; D: TRBD1; V: TRBV5-1; DNA: TGCGCCAGCAGCCCTGACAGGGGAAAAAATTCACCCCTCCACTTT; CDR3: CASSPDRGKNSPLHF
size: -; J: TRBJ1-1; length: 17; D: -; V: TRBV21-1; DNA: TGTGCCAGCAGCAAATTTGGGAAGGGACAGACGAACACTGAAGCTTTCTTT; CDR3: CASSKFGKGQTNTEAFF
size: -; J: TRBJ2-1; length: 19; D: TRBD2; V: TRBV11-2; DNA: TGTGCCAGCAGCACGGCGGGGGGTCCTGAAATATACTCCTACAATGAGCAGTTCTTC; CDR3: CASSTAGGPEIYSYNEQFF
size: -; J: TRBJ2-3; length: 18; D: -; V: TRBV10-1; DNA: TGCGCCAGCAGTGAGAGGTCCCCGCCGGGGTGCGGCACAGATACGCAGTATTTT; CDR3: CASSERSPPGCGTDTQYF
size: -; J: TRBJ2-2; length: 16; D: -; V: TRBV9; DNA: TGTGCCAGCAGCCTAGAGGCCTCTAAGCGGGCCGGGGAGCTGTTTTTT; CDR3: CASSLEASKRAGELFF
size: -; J: TRBJ1-2; length: 14; D: TRBD1; V: TRBV5-1; DNA: TGCGCCAGCAGCTTGGATGGACAGGGATGGGGCTACACCTTC; CDR3: CASSLDGQGWGYTF
size: -; J: TRBJ1-1; length: 13; D: -; V: TRBV27; DNA: TGTGCCAGCAGTCTTCACGGGAACACTGAAGCTTTCTTT; CDR3: CASSLHGNTEAFF
size: -; J: TRBJ2-7; length: 13; D: -; V: TRBV7-8; DNA: TGTGCCAGCAGCTTCGACGGGTCCTACGAGCAGTACTTC; CDR3: CASSFDGSYEQYF
size: -; J: TRBJ1-2; length: 13; D: -; V: TRBV10-3; DNA: TGTGCCATCAGTGAACAGCCTGAGGGAGGCTACACCTTC; CDR3: CAISEQPEGGYTF
size: -; J: TRBJ1-3; length: 14; D: -; V: TRBV28; DNA: TGTGCCAGCCGTCCGGGAGCCGAGAGAAACACCATATATTTT; CDR3: CASRPGAERNTIYF
size: -; J: TRBJ2-7; length: 14; D: TRBD1; V: TRBV6-5; DNA: TGTGCCAGCAGACCCGACAGGGCTCCCTACGAGCAGTACTTC; CDR3: CASRPDRAPYEQYF
size: -; J: TRBJ1-5; length: 14; D: -; V: TRBV6-5; DNA: TGTGCCAGCAGCCCGGGGGTCGGCAATCAGCCCCAGCATTTT; CDR3: CASSPGVGNQPQHF
size: -; J: TRBJ2-7; length: 13; D: -; V: TRBV24-1; DNA: TGTGCCACCAGTGATTGGGACTTCTACGAGCAGTACTTC; CDR3: CATSDWDFYEQYF
size: -; J: TRBJ2-7; length: 15; D: TRBD2; V: TRBV28; DNA: TGTGCCAGCAGTCAAAGGACTAGCGGGGGTTACGAGCAGTACTTC; CDR3: CASSQRTSGGYEQYF
size: -; J: TRBJ1-1; length: 12; D: TRBD1; V: TRBV6-5; DNA: TGTGCCAGCAGTTACTCGACAGGGTCGGTTTTCTTT; CDR3: CASSYSTGSVFF
size: -; J: TRBJ1-5; length: 14; D: -; V: TRBV6-4; DNA: TGTGCCAGCAGTGCACAGGCGGGCAATCAGCCCCAGCATTTT; CDR3: CASSAQAGNQPQHF
size: -; J: TRBJ2-4; length: 14; D: -; V: TRBV7-2; DNA: TGTGCCAGCAGCTCGGGACTAGCCAAAAACATTCAGTACTTC; CDR3: CASSSGLAKNIQYF
size: once; J: TRBJ2-3; length: 13; D: TRBD2; V: TRBV29-1; DNA: TGCAGCGATATGACTAGCGGGGCAGATACGCAGTATTTT; CDR3: CSDMTSGADTQYF
size: -; J: TRBJ2-5; length: 14; D: TRBD2; V: TRBV7-7; DNA: TGTGCTAGCAGCTTAACTAGCGTGGCGGAGACCCAGTACTTC; CDR3: CASSLTSVAETQYF
size: -; J: TRBJ2-5; length: 16; D: TRBD2; V: TRBV3-1/TRBV3-2; DNA: TGTGCCAGCAGCCAAGGTGTAGCGGGGGGGCAAGAGACCCAGTACTTC; CDR3: CASSQGVAGGQETQYF
size: -; J: TRBJ1-1; length: 13; D: -; V: TRBV6-5; DNA: TGTGCCAGCAGCGAGATACTGAGTACTGAAGCTTTCTTT; CDR3: CASSEILSTEAFF
size: few; J: TRBJ1-3; length: 12; D: -; V: TRBV6-5; DNA: TGTGCCAGCGAGGATTCAGGAAACACCATATATTTT; CDR3: CASEDSGNTIYF
size: -; J: TRBJ2-1; length: 13; D: -; V: TRBV27; DNA: TGTGCCAGCAGTCACAACCCAGACAATGAGCAGTTCTTC; CDR3: CASSHNPDNEQFF
size: once; J: TRBJ1-1; length: 13; D: -; V: TRBV12-3/TRBV12-4; DNA: TGTGCCAGCAGAGCGTCAGGGAACGCTGAAGCTTTCTTT; CDR3: CASRASGNAEAFF
size: -; J: TRBJ2-1; length: 16; D: TRBD2; V: TRBV5-6; DNA: TGTGCCAGCACCGAAGCGGGACGCCTCACTAGGTATGGGCAGTTCTTC; CDR3: CASTEAGRLTRYGQFF
size: few; J: TRBJ1-1; length: 15; D: TRBD1; V: TRBV7-9; DNA: TGTGCCAGCAGCCCCAAGGACAGGGAGAACACTGAAGCTTTCTTT; CDR3: CASSPKDRENTEAFF
size: -; J: TRBJ2-3; length: 16; D: TRBD2; V: TRBV5-6; DNA: TGTGCCAGCAGCTCCCTAGCGGGGGGAGGCACAGATACGCAGTATTTT; CDR3: CASSSLAGGGTDTQYF
size: -; J: TRBJ1-6; length: 15; D: TRBD1; V: TRBV7-2; DNA: TGTGCCAGCAGAGGGGGGCAGGGGGAGAATTCACCCCTCCACTTT; CDR3: CASRGGQGENSPLHF
size: -; J: TRBJ2-5; length: 15; D: -; V: TRBV18; DNA: TGTGCCAGCTCACCACCCGAGAGGAACCAAGAGACCCAGTACTTC; CDR3: CASSPPERNQETQYF
size: -; J: TRBJ2-2; length: 13; D: -; V: TRBV18; DNA: TGTGCCAGCTCACCTCAGGACACCGGGGAGCTGTTTTTT; CDR3: CASSPQDTGELFF
size: -; J: TRBJ2-5; length: 14; D: -; V: TRBV5-4; DNA: TGTGCCAGCAGCTTGGAAAACTTCCAAGAGACCCAGTACTTC; CDR3: CASSLENFQETQYF
size: few; J: TRBJ1-1; length: 15; D: TRBD1; V: TRBV11-2; DNA: TGTGCCAGCAGCTTTACAGGGGGCTCTGACACTGAAGCTTTCTTT; CDR3: CASSFTGGSDTEAFF
size: -; J: TRBJ2-5; length: 14; D: -; V: TRBV9; DNA: TGTGCCAGCAGCGTAGCGGGGGACCAAGAGACCCAGTACTTC; CDR3: CASSVAGDQETQYF
size: -; J: TRBJ2-2; length: 18; D: -; V: TRBV5-1; DNA: TGCGCCAGCAGCTTGAGGGTCAGGGGGGTCCCGAGCACCGGGGAGCTGTTTTTT; CDR3: CASSLRVRGVPSTGELFF
size: once; J: TRBJ1-2; length: 15; D: TRBD1; V: TRBV6-5; DNA: TGTGCCAGCAGTTACCGGCGGGACAGGGTCGGTGGCTACACCTTC; CDR3: CASSYRRDRVGGYTF
size: -; J: TRBJ1-1; length: 15; D: -; V: TRBV6-5; DNA: TGTGCCAGCAGTCCCACAGGGTCTGGTATCACTGAAGCTTTCTTT; CDR3: CASSPTGSGITEAFF
size: once; J: TRBJ1-3; length: 17; D: -; V: TRBV15; DNA: TGTGCCACCAGCAGAGATTTCTTCGCGGCAGCTGGAAACACCATATATTTT; CDR3: CATSRDFFAAAGNTIYF
size: -; J: TRBJ2-7; length: 12; D: -; V: TRBV19; DNA: TGTGCCAGTAGTATAGGCGGTAACGAGCAGTACTTC; CDR3: CASSIGGNEQYF